This entry lists 30 T cell receptor beta chains sequenced from one sample in a study of blood T cell repertoires in COVID-19. Generated by immunoSEQ multiplex PCR, the TCRdb table keeps only in-frame clones and is missing some. The sample contains about 83,000 clones, over 60% of which appear only once. Specimen: peripheral blood. These receptors were taken from an elderly woman with active or convalescent COVID-19.

The rearrangement uses TRBV19 and TRBJ2-1; 12 bases fit TRBD2. Germline V CDR1 and CDR2: LNHDA, SQIVND (reference sequence). The trim removed 5 bases at V and 7 bases at J, leaving 3 bases unmatched. The CDR3 has 14 amino acids. The CDR3 DNA sequence: TGTGCCAGTAGTCTAGCGGGGGGGACGAATGAGCAGTTCTTC. It encodes CASSLAGGTNEQFF.

The chain is built from TRBV29-1 and TRBJ1-3, with a tentative D call TRBD1 (5 bases). The CDR3 covers 14 residues. CDR1 and CDR2 (germline): SQVTM, ANQGSEA. V lost 6 bases to trimming and J lost 2 bases, with 14 bases between them. The CDR3 is CSVQGLGPGNTIYF. CDR3 sequence (DNA): TGCAGCGTCCAGGGATTGGGGCCTGGAAACACCATATATTTT.

This clone was seen a single time. The rearrangement uses TRBV5-5 and TRBJ1-1; D is unresolved. V was cut by 4 bases and J by 4 bases, with 17 bases left in between. This CDR3 is built from 15 residues. CDR1 is SGHKS, CDR2 YYEKEE, per germline (reference sequence). The CDR3 protein is CASSLWTRVGTEAFF. Written as DNA, the CDR3 is TGTGCCAGCAGCCTATGGACTCGAGTGGGCACTGAAGCTTTCTTT.

In its sample, this clone was seen a few times. This chain connects TRBV7-2 to TRBJ1-3; D is undetermined. Trimming pared 4 bases from V and 0 bases from J, leaving 7 bases between. This CDR3 is built from 14 residues. Germline CDR1 SGHTA, CDR2 FQGNSA. The chain's CDR3 is CASSWALSGNTIYF. The CDR3 DNA reads as TGTGCCAGCAGCTGGGCCCTCTCTGGAAACACCATATATTTT.

This chain uses TRBV18 with TRBJ1-3; TRBD1 matches 8 bases. V lost 3 bases to trimming and J lost 0 bases; unmatched junction nucleotides: 4. The CDR3 consists of 16 residues. Germline V gene sequence: CDR1 KGHSH, CDR2 LQKENI. The CDR3 protein is CASSPGQASSGNTIYF. Written as DNA, the CDR3 is TGTGCCAGCTCACCGGGACAGGCTAGCTCTGGAAACACCATATATTTT.

This chain connects TRBV18 to TRBJ1-4; 8 bases fit TRBD1. V dropped 2 bases and J dropped 7; count of bases not matched to a gene: 6. Per the germline V gene, CDR1 is KGHSH and CDR2 is LQKENI. The CDR3 totals 15 residues. The CDR3 DNA reads as TGTGCCAGCTCACCAAACCTTGACAGGGGTGAAAAACTGTTTTTT. This sequence encodes CASSPNLDRGEKLFF.

This clone showed up just a few times. The genes are TRBV7-2 and TRBJ2-5; TRBD1 might be the D (6 bases). V lost 5 bases, J lost 3 bases, and 16 bases lay in between. Germline V gives CDR1 SGHTA, CDR2 FQGNSA. The CDR3 consists of 15 residues. Written as DNA, the CDR3 is TGTGCCAGCAGCCCCCAAGCCGAGGGGGAAGAGACCCAGTACTTC. Its translation: CASSPQAEGEETQYF.

The V and J genes are TRBV7-8 and TRBJ1-1; possibly TRBD1 for D (6 bases). Germline V lookup: CDR1 SGHVS, CDR2 FQNEAQ. This CDR3 has 14 amino acids. The V end lost 3 bases, the J end lost 3 bases, and 11 bases lay between the germline ends. The CDR3 spells CASSLWQGYTEAFF. CDR3 bases: TGTGCCAGCAGCTTGTGGCAGGGGTACACTGAAGCTTTCTTT.

This clone was counted once. The V gene is TRBV3-1 (or the pseudogene TRBV3-2), the J gene TRBJ2-5, with 8 bases identical to TRBD2. There are 14 residues in the CDR3. Germline V gene lookup returns CDR1 LGHDT and CDR2 YNNKEL (reference sequence). After removal of 4 bases from V and 3 bases from J, the junction contained 4 bases not matched to a gene. The CDR3 here is CASSLSGDEETQYF. CDR3 coding DNA: TGTGCCAGCAGCCTTAGCGGGGACGAAGAGACCCAGTACTTC.

The chain recombines TRBV11-2 with TRBJ2-7; D might be TRBD1 (5 bases). This CDR3 has 14 amino acids. Between the trimmed V and J ends, which lost 5 bases and 3 bases, there was a span of 14 bases. The germline V gene has CDR1 SGHAT and CDR2 FQNNGV. Written as DNA, the CDR3 is TGTGCCAGCAGCCCCGAGCCAGACAGCTACGAGCAGTACTTC. Its protein is CASSPEPDSYEQYF.

The genes are TRBV24-1 and TRBJ2-3; 9 bases are shared with TRBD2. The CDR3 contains 18 residues. J was trimmed by 3 bases and V by 0 bases; bases with no gene match: 9. Germline V lookup: CDR1 KGHDR, CDR2 SFDVKD. The CDR3 here is CATSDLRGGLAGTDTQYF. CDR3 coding DNA: TGTGCCACCAGTGATTTGAGGGGGGGACTAGCAGGAACAGATACGCAGTATTTT.

This chain connects TRBV11-2 to TRBJ1-1; weak D call: TRBD1 (5 bases). CDR3 size: 14 residues. In germline, CDR1 is SGHAT, CDR2 FQNNGV. Trimming stripped 1 base from V and 5 bases from J, with 11 bases between. The CDR3: CASSLVRVRTEAFF. For the CDR3, the DNA is TGTGCCAGCAGCTTAGTCAGGGTGAGAACTGAAGCTTTCTTT.

The rearrangement links TRBV11-1 to TRBJ1-1, with 10 bases that match TRBD1. Germline assignment: CDR1 SGHAT and CDR2 FQDESV (reference sequence). This CDR3 is 13 amino acids long. V lost 5 bases, J lost 10 bases, and 7 bases stayed unmatched. The CDR3 protein is CASSRGTGDGAFF. For the CDR3, the DNA is TGTGCCAGCAGCCGCGGGACAGGGGACGGAGCTTTCTTT.

This clone was counted a few times. This chain uses TRBV19 with TRBJ1-5; TRBD1 matches 9 bases. CDR3 size: 17 residues. The germline V gene has CDR1 LNHDA and CDR2 SQIVND (reference sequence). V lost 5 bases and J lost 0; bases outside the gene matches: 8. In DNA, the CDR3 is TGTGCCAGTAGTGGGGACAGGGCAGCACGTAGCAATCAGCCCCAGCATTTT. It specifies CASSGDRAARSNQPQHF.

The gene calls are TRBV10-3 and TRBJ2-5; 7 nucleotides align to TRBD1. The CDR3 totals 14 residues. The V segment lost 11 bases and the J segment 3 bases; nucleotides outside the gene matches: 12. The germline V gene has CDR1 ENHRY and CDR2 SYGVKD. The CDR3 coding sequence is TGTGCCGTTAGGCCGGGACAGCGAAAAGAGACCCAGTACTTC. This codes for CAVRPGQRKETQYF.

This chain connects TRBV19 to TRBJ1-1; D possibly corresponds to TRBD1 (5 bases). This CDR3 has 13 residues. The germline V gene has CDR1 LNHDA and CDR2 SQIVND (reference sequence). Trimming removed 2 bases from V and 7 bases from J, with 11 bases in between. Here the CDR3 reads CASSIQGNDEAFF. Written as DNA, the CDR3 is TGTGCCAGTAGTATACAGGGAAATGATGAAGCTTTCTTT.

The chain links TRBV28 to TRBJ1-4; D is uncertain. CDR1 and CDR2 from the germline V gene are MDHEN and SYDVKM. Trimming removed 6 bases at V and 3 bases at J, with 17 bases between. The CDR3 totals 16 residues. The CDR3: CASRSPTEGSNEKLFF. CDR3 DNA sequence: TGTGCCAGCAGATCCCCTACTGAGGGCTCTAATGAAAAACTGTTTTTT. Together with reference TRBV28 and TRBJ1-4, the CDR3 gives the full variable domain: DVKVTQSSRYLVKRTGEKVFLECVQDMDHENMFWYRQDPGLGLRLIYFSYDVKMKEKGDIPEGYSVSREKKERFSLILESASTNQTSMYLCASRSPTEGSNEKLFFGSGTQLSVL.

In this sample, this clone turned up a few times. The V and J genes are TRBV28 and TRBJ2-2, with 12 bases aligning to TRBD1. CDR3 length equals 16 residues. CDR1 and CDR2 (germline): MDHEN, SYDVKM. With 5 bases clipped from V and 4 bases from J, the junction kept 5 bases outside the gene matches. Here the CDR3 DNA reads TGTGCCAGCAGTGGGGGACAGGGGGCCGTCACCGGGGAGCTGTTTTTT. Amino acid sequence: CASSGGQGAVTGELFF.

The rearrangement joins TRBV5-5 to TRBJ1-6, with D possibly matching TRBD1 (5 bases). CDR3 length: 15 residues. Trimming shortened V by 0 bases and J by 10 bases, and 14 bases separated the two germline ends. Germline CDR1 reads SGHKS; CDR2 reads YYEKEE (reference sequence). In DNA form, the CDR3 reads TGTGCCAGCAGCTTGGCTGGGGCCGCTGAATCACCCCTCCACTTT. Protein product: CASSLAGAAESPLHF.

The CDR3 reads CAWRPLAGGGEQYF. Here the CDR3 DNA reads TGTGCCTGGAGGCCCCTAGCGGGGGGCGGCGAGCAGTACTTC. This chain connects TRBV30 to TRBJ2-7; 11 positions match TRBD2. Germline CDR1 is GTSNPN and CDR2 is SVGIG (reference sequence). The CDR3 totals 14 residues. V lost 3 bases, J lost 6 bases, and 7 bases stayed unmatched. The full variable domain, with the rest looked up from reference TRBV30 and TRBJ2-7, is SQTIHQWPATLVQPVGSPLSLECTVEGTSNPNLYWYRQAAGRGLQLLFYSVGIGQISSEVPQNLSASRPQDRQFILSSKKLLLSDSGFYLCAWRPLAGGGEQYFGPGTRLTVT.

For the CDR3, the DNA is TGTGCCAGCAGGAACAGGGGATCATACAATGAGCAGTTCTTC. Translation: CASRNRGSYNEQFF. This rearrangement joins TRBV5-6 to TRBJ2-1; 7 bases map to TRBD1. Trimming took 5 bases from V and 4 from J; bases not matched to a gene: 6. Germline CDR1 and CDR2: SGHDT and YYEEEE. The CDR3 totals 14 residues.

The J gene is TRBJ2-1, the V gene TRBV4-1; tentatively, D is TRBD2 (6 bases). Germline V gene sequence: CDR1 MGHRA, CDR2 YSYEKL. V lost 4 bases and J 9 bases, leaving 22 bases between the germline ends. This CDR3 spans 16 amino acids. CDR3 sequence: CASSPIAGGEWVEQFF. The CDR3 region has the DNA TGCGCCAGCAGCCCCATTGCTGGCGGGGAGTGGGTTGAGCAGTTCTTC.

CDR3 residues: CASSPGPTDTQYF. In DNA, the CDR3 is TGTGCCAGCAGCCCCGGTCCCACAGATACGCAGTATTTT. The gene calls are TRBV9 and TRBJ2-3; D is undetermined. Germline V gene lookup returns CDR1 SGDLS and CDR2 YYNGEE. The CDR3 is made up of 13 amino acids. V lost 4 bases and J lost 2, with 8 bases in between.

The chain links TRBV19 to TRBJ2-7, with a possible D match to TRBD1 (7 bases). Trimming pared 1 base from V and 7 bases from J, leaving 14 bases between. The CDR3 loop spans 14 amino acids. Per the germline V gene, CDR1 is LNHDA and CDR2 is SQIVND (reference sequence). The CDR3 region has the DNA TGTGCCAGTAGTATAGCGGAGGGGGCTGGAGAGCAGTACTTC. Protein: CASSIAEGAGEQYF.

This chain joins TRBV3-1 (or the pseudogene TRBV3-2) and TRBJ1-2; weak D call: TRBD1 (6 bases). Germline V lookup: CDR1 LGHDT, CDR2 YNNKEL (reference sequence). Trimming shortened V by 1 base and J by 4 bases, and 10 bases separated the two germline ends. This CDR3 contains 14 residues. The CDR3 region is CASSQGGHFYGYTF. DNA of the CDR3: TGTGCCAGCAGCCAAGGGGGACACTTCTATGGCTACACCTTC.

CDR3 amino acids: CASSPGLAGEYQETQYF. In DNA form, the CDR3 reads TGCGCCAGCAGCCCCGGTTTGGCGGGGGAATACCAAGAGACCCAGTACTTC. The rearrangement joins TRBV4-3 to TRBJ2-5; 7 bases align to TRBD2. After removal of 4 bases from V and 0 bases from J, the junction contained 11 bases not matched to a gene. CDR3 length equals 17 residues. Germline V gene data show CDR1 as LGHNA and CDR2 as YSLEER.

This clone was seen a single time. This CDR3 is also generated by other DNA sequences in the sample. V usage is TRBV6-6 and J usage is TRBJ1-2, with 10 bases identical to TRBD1. Trimming cost V 0 bases and J 3 bases; bases outside gene matches: 1. CDR1 is MNHNY and CDR2 is SVGAGI in the germline V gene (reference sequence). The CDR3 is 15 residues long. The chain's CDR3 is CASSYSGTGDYGYTF. Here the CDR3 DNA reads TGTGCCAGCAGTTACTCTGGGACAGGGGACTATGGCTACACCTTC.

This clone was observed a handful of times. This chain joins TRBV2 and TRBJ1-1; D perhaps matches TRBD1 (6 bases). Per germline, CDR1 SNHLY and CDR2 FYNNEI. V dropped 5 bases and J dropped 4 bases, with 11 bases sitting between them. The CDR3 is made up of 13 amino acids. CDR3 sequence: CASSLYRATEAFF. The CDR3 DNA reads as TGTGCCAGCAGTTTATACAGGGCCACTGAAGCTTTCTTT.

In this sample, this clone turned up once. This chain connects TRBV4-1 to TRBJ1-4; the D gene is possibly TRBD1 (5 bases). This CDR3 comprises 17 residues. Germline CDR1 and CDR2: MGHRA and YSYEKL. Trimming took off 4 bases at V and 3 bases at J, with 18 bases between the two ends. The DNA of the CDR3 is TGCGCCAGCAGCCCAGACCCCAGGGTGTGGGCTAATGAAAAACTGTTTTTT. This encodes CASSPDPRVWANEKLFF.

CDR3 loop: CASSLGGGGDYGYTF. Written as DNA, the CDR3 is TGTGCCAGCAGCTTAGGCGGGGGAGGTGACTATGGCTACACCTTC. This chain connects TRBV13 to TRBJ1-2, with D tentatively TRBD1 (5 bases). Germline lookup yields CDR1 PRHDT and CDR2 FYEKMQ (reference sequence). Between the trimmed V and J ends, which lost 0 bases and 3 bases, there was a span of 11 bases. The CDR3 extends over 15 amino acids.